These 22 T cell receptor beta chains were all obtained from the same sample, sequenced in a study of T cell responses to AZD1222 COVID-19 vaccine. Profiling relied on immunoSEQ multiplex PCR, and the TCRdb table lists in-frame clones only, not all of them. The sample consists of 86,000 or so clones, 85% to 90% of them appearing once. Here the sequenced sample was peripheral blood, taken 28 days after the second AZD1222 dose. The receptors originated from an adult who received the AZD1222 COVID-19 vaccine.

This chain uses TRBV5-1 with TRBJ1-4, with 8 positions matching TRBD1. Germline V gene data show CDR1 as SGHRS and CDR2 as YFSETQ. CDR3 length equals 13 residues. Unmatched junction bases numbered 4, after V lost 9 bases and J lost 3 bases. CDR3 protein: CATAGGPNEKLFF. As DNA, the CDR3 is TGCGCCACAGCAGGGGGCCCTAATGAAAAACTGTTTTTT.

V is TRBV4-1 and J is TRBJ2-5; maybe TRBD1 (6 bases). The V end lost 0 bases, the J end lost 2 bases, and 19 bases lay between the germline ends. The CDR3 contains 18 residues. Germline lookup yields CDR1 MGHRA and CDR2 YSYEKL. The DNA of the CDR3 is TGCGCCAGCAGCCAAGATTTACAGCCGGGACACATACAAGAGACCCAGTACTTC. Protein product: CASSQDLQPGHIQETQYF.

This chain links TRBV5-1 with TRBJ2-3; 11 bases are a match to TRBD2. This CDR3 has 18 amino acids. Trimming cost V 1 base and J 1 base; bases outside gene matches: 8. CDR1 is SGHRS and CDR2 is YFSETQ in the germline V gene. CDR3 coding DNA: TGCGCCAGCAGCTTGTCCGCCCCACTAGCGGGGGGCACAGATACGCAGTATTTT. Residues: CASSLSAPLAGGTDTQYF. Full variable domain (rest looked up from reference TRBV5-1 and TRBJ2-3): KAGVTQTPRYLIKTRGQQVTLSCSPISGHRSVSWYQQTPGQGLQFLFEYFSETQRNKGNFPGRFSGRQFSNSRSEMNVSTLELGDSALYLCASSLSAPLAGGTDTQYFGPGTRLTVL.

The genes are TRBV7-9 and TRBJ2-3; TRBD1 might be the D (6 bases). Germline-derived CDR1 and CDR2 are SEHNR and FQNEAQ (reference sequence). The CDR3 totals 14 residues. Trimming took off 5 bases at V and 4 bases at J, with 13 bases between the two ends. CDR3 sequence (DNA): TGTGCCAGCAGCAAAAGACAGGATGCAGATACGCAGTATTTT. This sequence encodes CASSKRQDADTQYF.

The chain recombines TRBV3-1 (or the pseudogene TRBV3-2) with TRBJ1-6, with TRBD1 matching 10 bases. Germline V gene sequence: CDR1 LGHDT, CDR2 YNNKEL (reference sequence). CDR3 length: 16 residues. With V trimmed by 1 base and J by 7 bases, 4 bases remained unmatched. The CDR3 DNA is TGTGCCAGCAGCCAAGGTGGGGGACAGGGGAATTCACCCCTCCACTTT. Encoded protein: CASSQGGGQGNSPLHF.

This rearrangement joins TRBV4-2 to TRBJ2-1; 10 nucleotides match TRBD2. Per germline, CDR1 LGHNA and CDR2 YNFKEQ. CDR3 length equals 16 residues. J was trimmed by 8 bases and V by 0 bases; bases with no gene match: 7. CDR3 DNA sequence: TGTGCCAGCAGCCAAGATCTTAGCGGGGGGCGCGATGAGCAGTTCTTC. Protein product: CASSQDLSGGRDEQFF.

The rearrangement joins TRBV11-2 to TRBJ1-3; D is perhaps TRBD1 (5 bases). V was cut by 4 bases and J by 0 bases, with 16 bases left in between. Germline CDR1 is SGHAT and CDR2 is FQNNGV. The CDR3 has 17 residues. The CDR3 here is CASSSLGGRDSGNTIYF. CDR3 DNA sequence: TGTGCCAGCAGCTCCCTGGGCGGCAGGGACTCTGGAAACACCATATATTTT.

CDR3 nucleotide sequence: TGCAGCGTTGTGGGCTTAGGGAACTATGGCTACACCTTC. Residues: CSVVGLGNYGYTF. The J gene is TRBJ1-2, the V gene TRBV29-1; D call uncertain. CDR1 and CDR2 (germline): SQVTM, ANQGSEA. The CDR3 runs 13 residues. Trimming removed 4 bases at V and 2 bases at J, with 11 bases between.

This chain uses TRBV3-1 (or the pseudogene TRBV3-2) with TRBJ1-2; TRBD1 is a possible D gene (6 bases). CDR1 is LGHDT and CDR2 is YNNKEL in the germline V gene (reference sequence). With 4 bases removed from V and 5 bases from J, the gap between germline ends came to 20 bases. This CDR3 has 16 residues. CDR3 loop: CASSREGGETTYGYTF. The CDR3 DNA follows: TGTGCCAGCAGCCGCGAGGGGGGGGAAACGACTTATGGCTACACCTTC.

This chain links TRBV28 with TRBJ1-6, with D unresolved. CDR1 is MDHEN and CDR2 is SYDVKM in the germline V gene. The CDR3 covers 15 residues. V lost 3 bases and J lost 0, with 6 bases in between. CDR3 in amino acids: CASSFRSSYNSPLHF. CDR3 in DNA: TGTGCCAGCAGTTTTCGGAGCTCCTATAATTCACCCCTCCACTTT.

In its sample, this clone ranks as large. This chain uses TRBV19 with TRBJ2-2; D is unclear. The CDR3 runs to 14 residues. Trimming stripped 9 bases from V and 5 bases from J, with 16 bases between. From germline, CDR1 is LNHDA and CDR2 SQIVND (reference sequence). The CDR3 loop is CASRPTLGTGELFF. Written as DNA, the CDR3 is TGTGCCAGCAGGCCGACCCTGGGGACCGGGGAGCTGTTTTTT.

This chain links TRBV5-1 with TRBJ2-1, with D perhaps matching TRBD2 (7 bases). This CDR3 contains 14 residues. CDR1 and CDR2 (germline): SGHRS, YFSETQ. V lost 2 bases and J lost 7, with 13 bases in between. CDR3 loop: CASSLGGASNEQFF. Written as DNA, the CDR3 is TGCGCCAGCAGCTTAGGGGGGGCCTCAAATGAGCAGTTCTTC.

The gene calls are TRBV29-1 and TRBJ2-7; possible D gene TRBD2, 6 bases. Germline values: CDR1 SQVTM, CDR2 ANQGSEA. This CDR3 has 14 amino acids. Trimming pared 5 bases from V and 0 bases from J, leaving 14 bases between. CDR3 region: CSVRRDLTSYEQYF. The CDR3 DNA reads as TGCAGCGTTCGGAGGGACCTCACCTCCTACGAGCAGTACTTC.

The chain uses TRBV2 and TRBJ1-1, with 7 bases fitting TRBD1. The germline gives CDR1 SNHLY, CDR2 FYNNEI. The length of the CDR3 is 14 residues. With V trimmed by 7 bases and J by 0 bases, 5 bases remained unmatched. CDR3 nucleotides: TGTGCCAGCACCCGGACAGGAATGAACACTGAAGCTTTCTTT. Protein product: CASTRTGMNTEAFF.

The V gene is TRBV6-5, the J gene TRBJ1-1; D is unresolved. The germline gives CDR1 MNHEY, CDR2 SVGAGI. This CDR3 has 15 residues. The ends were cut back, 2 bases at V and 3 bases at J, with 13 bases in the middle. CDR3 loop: CASSYSIRTDTEAFF. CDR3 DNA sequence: TGTGCCAGCAGTTACAGTATTCGAACGGACACTGAAGCTTTCTTT.

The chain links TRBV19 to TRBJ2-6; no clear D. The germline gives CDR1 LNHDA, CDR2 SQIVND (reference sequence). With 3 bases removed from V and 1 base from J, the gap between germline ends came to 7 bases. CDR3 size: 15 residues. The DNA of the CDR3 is TGTGCCAGTAGTATTTCGCAGTCTGGGGCCAACGTCCTGACTTTC. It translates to CASSISQSGANVLTF.

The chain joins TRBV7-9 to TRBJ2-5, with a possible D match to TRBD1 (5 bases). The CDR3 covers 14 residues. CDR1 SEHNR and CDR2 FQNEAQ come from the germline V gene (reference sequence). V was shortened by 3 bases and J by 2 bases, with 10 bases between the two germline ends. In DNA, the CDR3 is TGTGCCAGCAGCTTCGGTAGACAGCAAGAGACCCAGTACTTC. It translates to CASSFGRQQETQYF.

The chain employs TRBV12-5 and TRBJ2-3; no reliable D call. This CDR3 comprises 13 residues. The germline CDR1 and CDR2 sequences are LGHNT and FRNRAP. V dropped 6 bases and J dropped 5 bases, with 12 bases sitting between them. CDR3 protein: CASGTWGGDTQYF. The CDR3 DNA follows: TGTGCTAGTGGAACTTGGGGTGGAGATACGCAGTATTTT.

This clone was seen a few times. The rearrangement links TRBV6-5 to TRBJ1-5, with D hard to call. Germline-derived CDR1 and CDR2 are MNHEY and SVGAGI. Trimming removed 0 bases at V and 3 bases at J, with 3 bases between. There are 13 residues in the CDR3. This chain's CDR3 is CASSYSYNQPQHF. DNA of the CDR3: TGTGCCAGCAGTTACTCCTACAATCAGCCCCAGCATTTT.

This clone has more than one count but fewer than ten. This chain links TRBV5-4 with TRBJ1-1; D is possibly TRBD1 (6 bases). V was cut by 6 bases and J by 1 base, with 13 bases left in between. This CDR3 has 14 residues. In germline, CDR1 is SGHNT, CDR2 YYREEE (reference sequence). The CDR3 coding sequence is TGTGCCAGCACCCCGGGGGGGGCGAACACTGAAGCTTTCTTT. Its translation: CASTPGGANTEAFF.

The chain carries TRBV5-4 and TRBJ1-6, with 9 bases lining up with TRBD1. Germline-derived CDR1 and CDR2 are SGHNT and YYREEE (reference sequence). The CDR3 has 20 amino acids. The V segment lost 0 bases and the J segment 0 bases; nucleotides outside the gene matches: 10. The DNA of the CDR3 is TGTGCCAGCAGCTTGGGGGGACAGGGTGTTACTAGCTCCTATAATTCACCCCTCCACTTT. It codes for CASSLGGQGVTSSYNSPLHF.

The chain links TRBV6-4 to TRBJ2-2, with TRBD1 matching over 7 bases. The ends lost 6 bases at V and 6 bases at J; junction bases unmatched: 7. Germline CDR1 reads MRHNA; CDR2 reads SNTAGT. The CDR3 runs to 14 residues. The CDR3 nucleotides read TGTGCCAGCAGACTACAGGGGCAAGCCGGGGAGCTGTTTTTT. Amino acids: CASRLQGQAGELFF.